This entry concerns a single T cell receptor beta chain. Antigen: not known. The germline CDR1 and CDR2 sequences are SGHTA and FQGTGA. Trimming pared 3 bases from V and 3 bases from J, leaving 8 bases between. The CDR3 runs 14 residues. This entry comes from a study of identical twins. Notes on the study in general: In beta out-of-frame sequences, the excess sharing between twins was weaker. Partly confounded zero-insertion analyses could result from invariant MAIT and iNKT cells.

Template switching created a universal primer site, and the cDNA included unique molecular identifiers. TCRdb re-called the 5' RACE reads through MiXCR, storing one row per CDR3 protein. This sample yields 400,000 or so distinct CDR3 sequences, of which 8.5% to 10% are seen a single time; around 8.6% belongs to the top ten. This sequence originates from a woman between 45 and 65 years old in good health. The chain recombines TRBV7-3 with TRBJ2-2; D may be TRBD1 (5 bases). Sequencing input: naive T cells sorted from blood. For the CDR3, the DNA is TGTGCCAGCAGCTTTGGCAGGGACACCGGGGAGCTGTTTTTT. Translated, it gives CASSFGRDTGELFF.